The 17 T cell receptor beta chains reported below all come from one sample, sequenced in a study of blood T cell repertoires in COVID-19. Clones were sequenced by immunoSEQ multiplex PCR, and TCRdb holds only the in-frame ones, with some missing. The data hold some 280,000 clones, with more than 80% observed a single time. The sequenced material came from peripheral blood. These receptors originate from a woman between 25 and 40 years old with active or convalescent COVID-19.

The chain carries TRBV7-2 and TRBJ1-1, with 11 bases identical to TRBD1. The CDR3 is 15 amino acids. V was clipped by 3 bases and J by 3 bases; unmatched bases: 3. Germline CDR1 SGHTA, CDR2 FQGNSA. CDR3 loop: CASSLGDRGDTEAFF. In DNA form, the CDR3 reads TGTGCCAGCAGCTTGGGGGACAGGGGGGACACTGAAGCTTTCTTT.

This clone was detected only a few times. This rearrangement joins TRBV6-1 to TRBJ2-4; 9 positions match TRBD2. The germline V gene encodes CDR1 MNHNS and CDR2 SASEGT. Trimming cost V 0 bases and J 6 bases; bases outside gene matches: 3. This CDR3 is built from 15 residues. The CDR3 loop is CASSEAGGGANIQYF. In nucleotides, the CDR3 is TGTGCCAGCAGTGAAGCAGGCGGGGGGGCAAACATTCAGTACTTC.

The V and J genes are TRBV7-9 and TRBJ2-1, with D possibly TRBD1 on 5 matching bases. Trimming took off 5 bases at V and 10 bases at J, with 15 bases between the two ends. Germline loops: CDR1 SEHNR, CDR2 FQNEAQ (reference sequence). The CDR3 spans 13 residues. This CDR3 reads CASSTDTLDEQFF. CDR3 DNA sequence: TGTGCCAGCAGCACGGACACCCTCGACGAGCAGTTCTTC.

The CDR3 bases are TGTGCCAGCAGCTTTGGCAGCCAAGAGACCCAGTACTTC. Translation: CASSFGSQETQYF. The V call is TRBV7-3, the J call TRBJ2-5; D gene ambiguous. V lost 3 bases, J lost 1 base, and 6 bases lay in between. CDR3 length: 13 residues. Germline-derived CDR1 and CDR2 are SGHTA and FQGTGA.

A remark on this clone: Different DNA sequences within this sample yield the same CDR3. The chain has TRBV15 and TRBJ2-3; 7 nucleotides align to TRBD2. Trimming at V came to 0 bases and at J to 3 bases, leaving 3 bases not matched to a gene. In germline, CDR1 is LNHNV, CDR2 YYDKDF (reference sequence). The CDR3 covers 15 residues. The CDR3 sequence: CATSRDGGGTDTQYF. As DNA, the CDR3 is TGTGCCACCAGCAGAGATGGGGGGGGGACAGATACGCAGTATTTT.

The chain carries TRBV5-4 and TRBJ2-3; 12 bases fit TRBD2. Germline CDR1 reads SGHNT; CDR2 reads YYREEE (reference sequence). This CDR3 has 14 amino acids. V lost 4 bases to trimming and J lost 5 bases; unmatched junction nucleotides: 2. The CDR3 nucleotides are TGTGCCAGCAGCCCGACTAGCGGGGGAGATACGCAGTATTTT. It specifies CASSPTSGGDTQYF.

The CDR3 is CASSQDSGDRGYGELFF. CDR3 nucleotide sequence: TGCGCCAGCAGCCAAGATTCGGGCGACAGGGGGTACGGGGAGCTGTTTTTT. The J gene is TRBJ2-2, the V gene TRBV4-3; 9 bases are shared with TRBD1. This CDR3 is 17 amino acids long. J gave up 7 bases and V 0 bases, and 9 bases lay outside the gene matches. CDR1 and CDR2 (germline): LGHNA, YSLEER.

V and J are TRBV6-1 and TRBJ1-1; D is perhaps TRBD1 (6 bases). CDR1 MNHNS and CDR2 SASEGT come from the germline V gene. Deletions cut 2 bases from V and 7 bases from J, with 11 bases between. This CDR3 comprises 13 residues. This CDR3 reads CASSERTVSEAFF. In DNA, the CDR3 is TGTGCCAGCAGTGAACGGACAGTGAGTGAAGCTTTCTTT.

In its sample, this clone was seen once. This chain joins TRBV30 and TRBJ2-1; 8 positions agree with TRBD2. With 5 bases clipped from V and 2 bases from J, the junction kept 11 bases outside the gene matches. CDR1 and CDR2 from the germline V gene are GTSNPN and SVGIG (reference sequence). The CDR3 runs 16 residues. The DNA of the CDR3 is TGTGCCTGGCTGAGCGGGGGATGGGGCCCCTACAATGAGCAGTTCTTC. Residues: CAWLSGGWGPYNEQFF.

The chain combines TRBV5-4 with TRBJ2-3; 8 nucleotides align to TRBD2. Germline loops: CDR1 SGHNT, CDR2 YYREEE (reference sequence). The CDR3 totals 18 residues. The trim removed 0 bases at V and 3 bases at J, leaving 12 bases unmatched. The CDR3 is CASSLAPPRRGATDTQYF. The CDR3 DNA is TGTGCCAGCAGCTTGGCCCCCCCTAGGCGGGGGGCGACAGATACGCAGTATTTT.

The V gene is TRBV10-1, the J gene TRBJ1-1, with D uncertain. Trimming took off 7 bases at V and 3 bases at J, with 12 bases between the two ends. This CDR3 has 13 residues. CDR1 and CDR2 (germline): WNHNN, SYGVQD (reference sequence). The CDR3 coding sequence is TGCGCCAGCACAATGCAGGTGGACACTGAAGCTTTCTTT. Protein product: CASTMQVDTEAFF.

This clone was seen a single time. DNA for the CDR3: TGTGCCTGGAGAAACAGTGTGAACACTGAAGCTTTCTTT. Its protein product is CAWRNSVNTEAFF. The gene calls are TRBV30 and TRBJ1-1; D ambiguous. Germline V gene data show CDR1 as GTSNPN and CDR2 as SVGIG (reference sequence). The germline V and J ends were trimmed by 3 bases and 0 bases, with 8 bases remaining between them. The CDR3 has 13 residues. Full variable domain (rest looked up from reference TRBV30 and TRBJ1-1): SQTIHQWPATLVQPVGSPLSLECTVEGTSNPNLYWYRQAAGRGLQLLFYSVGIGQISSEVPQNLSASRPQDRQFILSSKKLLLSDSGFYLCAWRNSVNTEAFFGQGTRLTVV.

This chain connects TRBV7-6 to TRBJ2-7; 9 nucleotides line up with TRBD2. The CDR3 is 14 amino acids. Germline CDR1 is SGHVS and CDR2 is FNYEAQ. Losses at the gene ends were 1 base for V and 4 bases for J; bases not matched to a gene: 2. CDR3 bases: TGTGCCAGCAGCTTAGGGCGGGGGGGGTACGAGCAGTACTTC. This codes for CASSLGRGGYEQYF.

The chain combines TRBV18 with TRBJ2-2; D gene unclear. Germline loops: CDR1 KGHSH, CDR2 LQKENI. Trimming left V 5 bases short and J 6 bases short, with 10 bases between. The CDR3 is made up of 13 amino acids. CDR3 sequence: CASSTDTSGELFF. The CDR3 nucleotides are TGTGCCAGCTCAACTGACACATCCGGGGAGCTGTTTTTT.

A few counts support this clone. The chain is built from TRBV7-2 and TRBJ1-2; the D gene is possibly TRBD1 (6 bases). Per the germline V gene, CDR1 is SGHTA and CDR2 is FQGNSA. Trimming left V 5 bases short and J 5 bases short, with 18 bases between. The CDR3 sequence is 15 residues long. The DNA of the CDR3 is TGTGCCAGCAGCCCCCTGGGGGGGCTGGAGTATGGCTACACCTTC. It yields the protein CASSPLGGLEYGYTF.

V gene TRBV5-4 combines with J gene TRBJ2-7; TRBD2 might be the D (5 bases). The CDR3 runs to 13 residues. Germline V gives CDR1 SGHNT, CDR2 YYREEE (reference sequence). Trimming took off 2 bases at V and 7 bases at J, with 13 bases between the two ends. CDR3 protein: CASSLGDSGEQYF. CDR3 in DNA: TGTGCCAGCAGCTTAGGCGACTCGGGGGAGCAGTACTTC.

V usage is TRBV4-2 and J usage is TRBJ1-2; TRBD1 matches 7 bases. This CDR3 has 15 amino acids. The J segment lost 2 bases and the V segment lost 4 bases, leaving 7 bases of the junction unmatched. CDR1 LGHNA and CDR2 YNFKEQ come from the germline V gene. CDR3 DNA: TGTGCCAGCAGCCGAGGGGACAGACCGAACTATGGCTACACCTTC. Translation gives CASSRGDRPNYGYTF.